The present T cell receptor beta chain was sequenced within a study of T cells after yellow fever vaccination. Looking at the study overall: Fractions containing few cells were prepared with SMART-Seq v4 Ultra Low Input.

On this clonotype itself: No antigen is known for it.

Template switching by 5'RACE produced TCR cDNA, adding a universal primer site and UMIs. Using its own MiXCR run on the 5' RACE reads, TCRdb lists one record per CDR3 protein. Among around 260,000 distinct CDR3 sequences listed, around 4.9% were seen once. J lost 2 bases, V lost 2 bases, and 5 bases had no gene match. CDR1 and CDR2 (germline): MGHRA, YSYEKL. The CDR3 is 15 amino acids. General observations from the study: Boosting was followed by the reappearance of most primary-vaccination clones (around 95% CD4, about 88% CD8). Bulk-population clonotypes that are abundant could appear as contaminants in FACS-sorted repertoires.

V usage is TRBV4-1 and J usage is TRBJ2-7; 8 bases line up with TRBD1. The receptor comes from a young man who received the YFV17D yellow fever vaccine. Sequencing used CD4+ T cells sorted from PBMCs, obtained on the day of the yellow fever booster vaccination. CDR3 region: CASSQRTGTPYEQYF. CDR3 coding DNA: TGCGCCAGCAGCCAACGGACAGGGACGCCCTACGAGCAGTACTTC.